Listed below are T cell receptor beta chains from one sample, sequenced in a study of blood T cell repertoires in COVID-19. Profiling relied on immunoSEQ multiplex PCR, and the TCRdb table lists in-frame clones only, not all of them. Of tens of thousands of clones listed, roughly 90% were seen once; the top ten hold 35% to 50%. The sample consisted of peripheral blood. The receptors were gathered from a man in his 60s with active or convalescent COVID-19. Both conserved end residues are part of each CDR3. Each record gives: V gene, D gene, J gene, clone size, CDR3 DNA, CDR3 protein. D genes are given only for firm matches. Clone sizes are given selectively: once, few, many, or a class where the clone is expanded.

TRBV25-1,TRBD2,TRBJ2-7,NA,TGTGCCAGCAGGATTAGCGGGAGGTACGAGCAGTACTTC,CASRISGRYEQYF
TRBV28,TRBD2,TRBJ2-7,NA,TGTGCCAGCAGATTAGGGACTAGCGGGAGTTACGAGCAGTACTTC,CASRLGTSGSYEQYF
TRBV5-1,TRBD1,TRBJ2-3,NA,TGCGCCAGCAGCAAATCCAGGGGGACAAGCACAGATACGCAGTATTTT,CASSKSRGTSTDTQYF
TRBV4-3,TRBD1,TRBJ2-3,NA,TGCGCCAGCAGCCAATCGGGACAGGGAAGAACAGATACGCAGTATTTT,CASSQSGQGRTDTQYF
TRBV6-1,NA,TRBJ1-4,NA,TGTGCCAGCAGTGAAGGAGGACTAACGGGAGAAAAACTGTTTTTT,CASSEGGLTGEKLFF
TRBV28,TRBD1,TRBJ2-1,NA,TGTGCCAGCAGTTTCCCGGGACAGGGGGCCACCTACAATGAGCAGTTCTTC,CASSFPGQGATYNEQFF
TRBV5-6,NA,TRBJ1-5,NA,TGTGCCAGCAGCTCGACGAGGGGGGGACAACCCCAGCATTTT,CASSSTRGGQPQHF
TRBV5-1,NA,TRBJ2-3,few,TGCGCCAGCAGTATGGGGCCCCCTGGGGATACGCAGTATTTT,CASSMGPPGDTQYF
TRBV5-1,TRBD1,TRBJ1-4,once,TGCGCCAGCAGCTTGGCGGGACAGGGGAATGAAAAACTGTTTTTT,CASSLAGQGNEKLFF
TRBV7-9,NA,TRBJ1-3,NA,TGTGCCAGCAGCTTAGACCTAATTTATCGGGGGAAAGGAAACACCATATATTTT,CASSLDLIYRGKGNTIYF
TRBV14,NA,TRBJ1-1,NA,TGTGCCAGCAGCCAAGATTTCCCGGGCACTGAAGCTTTCTTT,CASSQDFPGTEAFF
TRBV5-6,NA,TRBJ2-5,NA,TGTGCCAGCAGCTTAGCAGGGGACCAAGAGACCCAGTACTTC,CASSLAGDQETQYF
TRBV6-5,NA,TRBJ1-5,few,TGTGCCAGCAGTTACTCGAAAGGGGTTCGGCCCCAGCATTTT,CASSYSKGVRPQHF
TRBV18,TRBD2,TRBJ2-2,NA,TGTGCCAGCCTCGGACTAGCGGGAGATACCGGGGAGCTGTTTTTT,CASLGLAGDTGELFF
TRBV7-2,NA,TRBJ2-3,NA,TGTGCCAGCAGCCAAGTCGGGGTTTTCACAGATACGCAGTATTTT,CASSQVGVFTDTQYF
TRBV2,TRBD2,TRBJ2-7,few,TGTGCCAGCACGGGACTAGCGGGGTCCTACTACGAGCAGTACTTC,CASTGLAGSYYEQYF
TRBV28,NA,TRBJ1-4,NA,TGTGCCAGCAGTGACACCGGGAGCCTAAAACTGTTTTTT,CASSDTGSLKLFF
TRBV11-2,TRBD2,TRBJ2-1,NA,TGTGCCAGCAGCTTAAACGGGGGGTATGGGGATGAGCAGTTCTTC,CASSLNGGYGDEQFF
TRBV10-3,NA,TRBJ1-2,NA,TGTGCCATCAGCAGACAGGTAAACTATGGCTACACCTTC,CAISRQVNYGYTF
TRBV3-1/TRBV3-2,NA,TRBJ1-2,NA,TGTGCCAGCAGCCAAGAATTAAGCCCCGGTAACTATGGCTACACCTTC,CASSQELSPGNYGYTF
TRBV4-1,TRBD2,TRBJ2-7,NA,TGCGCCAGCAGCCAAAATATTCTAGCGGGGGGGCGGCGCGAGCAGTACTTC,CASSQNILAGGRREQYF
TRBV19,NA,TRBJ2-1,NA,TGTGCCAGTAGTATGGGGCAGTCATACAATGAGCAGTTCTTC,CASSMGQSYNEQFF
TRBV5-1,TRBD1,TRBJ2-7,NA,TGCGCCAGCAGCTTTTCCGGGGACAGGGGTGCAGAGCAGTACTTC,CASSFSGDRGAEQYF
TRBV5-1,TRBD2,TRBJ2-1,NA,TGCGCCAGCAGCTTGGGAGCGGGAGGGCCCCATGAGCAGTTCTTC,CASSLGAGGPHEQFF
TRBV29-1,TRBD1,TRBJ1-1,NA,TGCAGCGACCAGGACAGGGCTGGGGATGAAGCTTTCTTT,CSDQDRAGDEAFF
TRBV28,TRBD2,TRBJ2-1,once,TGTGCCAGCAGTTCGTCTAGCGGGAGGAGGGATGAGCAGTTCTTC,CASSSSSGRRDEQFF
TRBV19,NA,TRBJ1-5,NA,TGTGCCAGTACCCAACCGTGGGGGGGTCGCAATCAGCCCCAGCATTTT,CASTQPWGGRNQPQHF
TRBV27,NA,TRBJ1-5,NA,TGTGCCAGCAGTTTCGGGTATAGCAATCAGCCCCAGCATTTT,CASSFGYSNQPQHF
TRBV28,TRBD1,TRBJ2-7,few,TGTGCCAGCAGTTTAAAGGGATACAGGGGAAACGAGCAGTACTTC,CASSLKGYRGNEQYF
TRBV3-1/TRBV3-2,NA,TRBJ2-5,few,TGTGCCAGCAGCCAACCACAGGGTAGCGAGACCCAGTACTTC,CASSQPQGSETQYF
TRBV5-1,NA,TRBJ1-6,NA,TGCGCCAGCAGCCTGGACACCCTTTATTCACCCCTCCACTTT,CASSLDTLYSPLHF
TRBV5-8,NA,TRBJ1-2,NA,TGTGCCAGCAGCTTGGAGGGAGGGCGGCGAAGTGGCTACACCTTC,CASSLEGGRRSGYTF
TRBV5-6,NA,TRBJ2-1,NA,TGTGCCAGCAGCTCCCGTAGGACAGAGCATACTTACAATGAGCAGTTCTTC,CASSSRRTEHTYNEQFF
TRBV7-2,NA,TRBJ2-3,once,TGTGCCAGCAGCCCGCAAGGGGTCGACACAGATACGCAGTATTTT,CASSPQGVDTDTQYF
TRBV24-1,TRBD1,TRBJ2-5,NA,TGTGCCACCAGTGAAGCCGGGACAGGGGTAGAGACCCAGTACTTC,CATSEAGTGVETQYF
TRBV6-5,TRBD1,TRBJ1-2,NA,TGTGCCAGCACTTTGGGACAGGACCTCTATGGCTACACCTTC,CASTLGQDLYGYTF
TRBV7-9,NA,TRBJ2-5,NA,TGTGCCAGCAGCCCGCCTAGCGACCAAGAGACCCAGTACTTC,CASSPPSDQETQYF
TRBV5-6,NA,TRBJ1-3,NA,TGTGCCAGCAGCTCTGGGGACACTCTCTCTGGAAACACCATATATTTT,CASSSGDTLSGNTIYF
TRBV6-6,NA,TRBJ2-6,NA,TGTGCCAGCAGTCCCTTCGGGGGTGGGTTCCCCTCTGGGGCCAACGTCCTGACTTTC,CASSPFGGGFPSGANVLTF
TRBV7-2,NA,TRBJ1-2,NA,TGTGCCAGCAGCTTAGAGGGGCGGCAGGGATACGGCTACACCTTC,CASSLEGRQGYGYTF
TRBV19,TRBD1,TRBJ1-3,NA,TGTGCCAGCTTTACTAGGGGGCGCGGAAACACCATATATTTT,CASFTRGRGNTIYF
TRBV5-4,TRBD2,TRBJ2-5,NA,TGTGCCAGCAGCCCACGGACTAGCGGGGGGGCCGGGGAGACCCAGTACTTC,CASSPRTSGGAGETQYF
TRBV19,TRBD1,TRBJ2-1,NA,TGTGCCAGTATGAGGACAGGGGGTGGAGAGCAGTTCTTC,CASMRTGGGEQFF
TRBV6-6,NA,TRBJ2-7,NA,TGTGCCAGCAGTCGGGTTCTTGCAACAACCTACGAGCAGTACTTC,CASSRVLATTYEQYF
TRBV10-3,NA,TRBJ1-1,few,TGTGCCATCAGTGGGGGGGTGAACACTGAAGCTTTCTTT,CAISGGVNTEAFF